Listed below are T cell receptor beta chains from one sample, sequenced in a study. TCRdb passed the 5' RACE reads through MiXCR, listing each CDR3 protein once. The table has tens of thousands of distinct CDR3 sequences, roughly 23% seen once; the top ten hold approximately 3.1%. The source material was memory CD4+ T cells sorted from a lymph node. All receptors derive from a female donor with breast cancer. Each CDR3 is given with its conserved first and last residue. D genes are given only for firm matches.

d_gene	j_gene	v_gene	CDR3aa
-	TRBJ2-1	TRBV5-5	CVSSLEGVGDSFGEQFF
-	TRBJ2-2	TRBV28	CTSTLELRTGELFF
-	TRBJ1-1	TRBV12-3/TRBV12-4	CASSPLVEAFF
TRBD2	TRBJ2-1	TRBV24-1	CATSPTQTSGRNEQFF
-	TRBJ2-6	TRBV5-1	CASSLKSGSGANVLTF
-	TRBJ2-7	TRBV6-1	CASSELRAPYEQYF
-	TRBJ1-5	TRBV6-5	CASSRDGNQPQHF
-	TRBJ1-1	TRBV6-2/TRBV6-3	CASSPGSSGAEAFF
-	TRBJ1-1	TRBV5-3	CARSLVQGAFF
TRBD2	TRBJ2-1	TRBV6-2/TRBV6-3	CASSHSRLAGDNEQFF
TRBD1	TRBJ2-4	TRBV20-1	CSARRTGVAKNIQYF
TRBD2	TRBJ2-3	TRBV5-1	CASSLTSEKADTQYF
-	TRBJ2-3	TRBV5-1	CASSLARSGSDTQYF
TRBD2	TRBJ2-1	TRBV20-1	CSGPKAGGGSYNEQFF
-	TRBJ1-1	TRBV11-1	CASSHTDRDRNTEAFF
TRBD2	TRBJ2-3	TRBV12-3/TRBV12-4	CASSVDIAGSKDTQYF
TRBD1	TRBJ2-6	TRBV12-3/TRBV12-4	CASKTRRTGSLGANVLTF
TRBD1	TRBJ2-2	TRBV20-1	CSAAGTDHTGELFF
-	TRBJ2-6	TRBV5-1	CASRDAGANVLTF
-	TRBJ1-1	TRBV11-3	CASSPSGANTEAFF
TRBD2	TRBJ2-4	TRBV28	CASSLDLGVGSLRLAGVEGNIQYF
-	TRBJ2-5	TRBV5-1	CASKQGNQETQYF
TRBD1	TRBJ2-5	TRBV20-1	CSARVNRGQLGTQYF
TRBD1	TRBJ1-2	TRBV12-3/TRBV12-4	CASSLPDRGGYTF
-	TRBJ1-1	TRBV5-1	CASSLGVGNTEAFF
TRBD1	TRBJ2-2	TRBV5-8	CASSTGQGNTGELFF
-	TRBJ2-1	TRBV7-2	CAGSQARAGSGEQFF
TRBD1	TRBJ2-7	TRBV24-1	CATSGTGDVREQYF
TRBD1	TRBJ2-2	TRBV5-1	CASSLEGQGFRVGTGELFF
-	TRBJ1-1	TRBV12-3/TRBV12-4	CASSPTYRDEAEAFF
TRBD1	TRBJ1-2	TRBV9	CASSAIHGTGESYTF
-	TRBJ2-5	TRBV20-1	CSAGEGGRRNQETQYF
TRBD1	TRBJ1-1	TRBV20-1	CSARDNRGGGTEAFF
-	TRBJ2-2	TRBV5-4	CASSPSRGGDTGELFF
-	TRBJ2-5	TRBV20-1	CSAWRETQYF
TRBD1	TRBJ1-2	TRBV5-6	CASSSGTGHGYTF
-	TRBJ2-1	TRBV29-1	CSVERGSSNEQFF
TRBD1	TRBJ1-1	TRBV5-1	CASSITGGLDTEAFF
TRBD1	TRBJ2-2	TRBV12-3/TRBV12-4	CASSRPGQGIGELFF
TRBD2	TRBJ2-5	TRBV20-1	CSAEELAGETQYF
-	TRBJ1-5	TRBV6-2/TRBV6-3	CASASRTGNQPQHF
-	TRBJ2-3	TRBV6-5	CASSPTRGTDTQYF
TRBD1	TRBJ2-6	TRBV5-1	CASSFTGAGANVLTF
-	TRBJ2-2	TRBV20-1	CSAPEPVNTGELFF
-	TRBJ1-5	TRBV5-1	CASSLSQGGQPQHF
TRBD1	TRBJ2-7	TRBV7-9	CASSFGGQGSPQYF
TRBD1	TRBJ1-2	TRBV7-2	CASSTGTGNGYTF
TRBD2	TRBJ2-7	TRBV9	CASSPSGSRVHEQYF
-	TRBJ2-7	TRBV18	CASSPSSATYEQYF
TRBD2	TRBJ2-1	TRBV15	CATKRSGTSGSNEQFF
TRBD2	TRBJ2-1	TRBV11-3	CASSDRGGDEQFF
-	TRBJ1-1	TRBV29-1	CSVEGLGRGTQAFF
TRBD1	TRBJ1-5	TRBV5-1	CASSLGTGGGQPQHF
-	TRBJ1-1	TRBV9	CASSVGLDGGDTEAFF
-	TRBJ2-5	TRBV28	CASSSSQDKETQYF
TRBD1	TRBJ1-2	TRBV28	CASSLFDRVDYGYAF
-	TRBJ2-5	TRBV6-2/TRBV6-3	CASSYSPVRETQYF
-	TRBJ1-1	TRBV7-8	CASSQRRGQMNTEAFF
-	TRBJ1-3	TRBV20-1	CSIMSSGNTIYF
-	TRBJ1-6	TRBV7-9	CASSITENSPLHF